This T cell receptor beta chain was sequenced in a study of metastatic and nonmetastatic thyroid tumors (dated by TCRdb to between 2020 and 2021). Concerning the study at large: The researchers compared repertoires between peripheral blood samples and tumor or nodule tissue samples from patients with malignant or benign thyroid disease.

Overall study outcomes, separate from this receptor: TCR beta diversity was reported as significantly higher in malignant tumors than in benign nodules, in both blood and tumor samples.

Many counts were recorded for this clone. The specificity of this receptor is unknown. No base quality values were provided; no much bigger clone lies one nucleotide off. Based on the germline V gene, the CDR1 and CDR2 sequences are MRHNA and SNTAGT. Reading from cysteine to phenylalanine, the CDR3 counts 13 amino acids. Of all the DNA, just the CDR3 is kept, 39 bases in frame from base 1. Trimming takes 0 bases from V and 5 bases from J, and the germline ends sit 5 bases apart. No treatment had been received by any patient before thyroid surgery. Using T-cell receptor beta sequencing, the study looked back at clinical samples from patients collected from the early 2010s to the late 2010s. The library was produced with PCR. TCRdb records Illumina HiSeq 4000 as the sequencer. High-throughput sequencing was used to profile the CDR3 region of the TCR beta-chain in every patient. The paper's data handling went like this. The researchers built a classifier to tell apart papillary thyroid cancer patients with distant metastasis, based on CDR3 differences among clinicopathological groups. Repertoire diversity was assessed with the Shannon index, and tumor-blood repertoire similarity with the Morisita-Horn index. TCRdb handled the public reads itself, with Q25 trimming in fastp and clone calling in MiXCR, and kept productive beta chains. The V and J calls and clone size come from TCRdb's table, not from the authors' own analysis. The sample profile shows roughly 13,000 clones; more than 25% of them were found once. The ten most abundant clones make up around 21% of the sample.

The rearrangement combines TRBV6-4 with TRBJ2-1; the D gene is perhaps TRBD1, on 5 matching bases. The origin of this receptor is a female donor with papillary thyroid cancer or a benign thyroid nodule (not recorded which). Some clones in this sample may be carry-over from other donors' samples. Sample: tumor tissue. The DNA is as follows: TGTGCCAGCAGTGACTCGGACAACAATGAGCAGTTCTTC. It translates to CASSDSDNNEQFF.